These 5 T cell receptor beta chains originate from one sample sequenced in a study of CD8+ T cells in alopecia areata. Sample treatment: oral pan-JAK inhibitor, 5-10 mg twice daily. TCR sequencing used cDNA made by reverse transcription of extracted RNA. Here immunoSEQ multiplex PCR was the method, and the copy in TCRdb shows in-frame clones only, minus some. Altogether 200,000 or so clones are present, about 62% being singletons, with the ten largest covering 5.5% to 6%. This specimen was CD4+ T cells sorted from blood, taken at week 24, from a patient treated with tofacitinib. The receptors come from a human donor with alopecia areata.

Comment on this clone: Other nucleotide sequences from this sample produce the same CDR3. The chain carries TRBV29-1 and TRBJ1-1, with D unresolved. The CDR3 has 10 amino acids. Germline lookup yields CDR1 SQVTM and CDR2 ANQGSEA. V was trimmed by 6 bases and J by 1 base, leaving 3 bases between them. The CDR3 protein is CSVANTEAFF. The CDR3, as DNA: TGCAGCGTCGCGAACACTGAAGCTTTCTTT.

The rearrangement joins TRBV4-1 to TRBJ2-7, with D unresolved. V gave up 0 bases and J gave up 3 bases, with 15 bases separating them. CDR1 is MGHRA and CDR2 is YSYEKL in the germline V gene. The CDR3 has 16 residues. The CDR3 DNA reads TGCGCCAGCAGCCAAGATCGGCACAGCAACAACTACGAGCAGTACTTC. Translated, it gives CASSQDRHSNNYEQYF.

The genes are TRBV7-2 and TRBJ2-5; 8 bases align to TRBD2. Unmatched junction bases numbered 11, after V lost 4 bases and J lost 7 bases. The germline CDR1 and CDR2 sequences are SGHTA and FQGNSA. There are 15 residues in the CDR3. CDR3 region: CASSSSGTRAATQYF. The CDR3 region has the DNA TGTGCCAGCAGCTCCTCCGGGACTAGGGCGGCGACCCAGTACTTC.

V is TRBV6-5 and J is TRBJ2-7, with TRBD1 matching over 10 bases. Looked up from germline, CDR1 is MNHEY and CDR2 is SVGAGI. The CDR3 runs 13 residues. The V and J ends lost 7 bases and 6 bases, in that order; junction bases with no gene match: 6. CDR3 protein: CASTRTGGGEQYF. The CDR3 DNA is TGTGCCAGCACCAGGACAGGGGGAGGCGAGCAGTACTTC.

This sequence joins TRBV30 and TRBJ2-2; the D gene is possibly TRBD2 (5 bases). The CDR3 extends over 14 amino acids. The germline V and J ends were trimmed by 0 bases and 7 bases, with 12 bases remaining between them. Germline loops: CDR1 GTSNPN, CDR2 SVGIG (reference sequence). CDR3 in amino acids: CAWSVGLMDGELFF. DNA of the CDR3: TGTGCCTGGAGTGTCGGACTTATGGACGGGGAGCTGTTTTTT.